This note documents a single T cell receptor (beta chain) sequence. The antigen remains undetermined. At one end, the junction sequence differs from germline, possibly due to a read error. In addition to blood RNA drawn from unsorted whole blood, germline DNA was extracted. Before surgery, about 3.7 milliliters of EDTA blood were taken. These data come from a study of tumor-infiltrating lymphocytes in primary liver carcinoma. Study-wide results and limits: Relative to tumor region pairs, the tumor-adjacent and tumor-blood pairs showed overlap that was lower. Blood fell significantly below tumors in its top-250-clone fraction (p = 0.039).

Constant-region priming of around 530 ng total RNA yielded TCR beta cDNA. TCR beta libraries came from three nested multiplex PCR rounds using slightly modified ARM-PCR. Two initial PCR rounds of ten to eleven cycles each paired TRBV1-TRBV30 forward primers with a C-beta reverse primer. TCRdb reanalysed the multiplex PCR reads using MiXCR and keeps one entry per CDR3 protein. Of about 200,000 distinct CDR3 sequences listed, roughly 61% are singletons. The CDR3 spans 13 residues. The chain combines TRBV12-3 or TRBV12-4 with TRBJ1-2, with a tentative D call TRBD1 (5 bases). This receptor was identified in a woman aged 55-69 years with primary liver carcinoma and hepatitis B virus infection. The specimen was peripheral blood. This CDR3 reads CASSFRGEYDYIF. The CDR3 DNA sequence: TGTGCCAGCAGTTTTCGGGGGGAGTACGACTACATCTTC.